These T cell receptor beta chains were read from a single sample in a study of response to subunit inactivated influenza vaccine. TCRdb passed the RT-PCR reads through MiXCR, listing each CDR3 protein once. The sample carries around 760,000 distinct CDR3 sequences, roughly 13% recorded once. The sample consisted of PBMCs from blood, taken around 14 days before vaccination. The receptor set was obtained from a middle-aged man who received an inactivated influenza vaccine. CDR3s include the opening cysteine and the closing phenylalanine or tryptophan. Each record gives: J gene, V gene, D gene, clone size, CDR3 protein, CDR3 DNA. The D gene is left open where the match is weak. For some rows the clone size is stated as once, few or many, or as a class when expanded; others skip it.

>TRBJ2-1|TRBV6-1|TRBD2|.
CASSPERLAGYNEQFF
TGTGCCAGCAGCCCAGAGAGACTAGCGGGATACAATGAGCAGTTCTTC
>TRBJ2-1|TRBV11-2|TRBD1|many
CASSLAGTGFSNEQFF
TGTGCCAGCAGCTTAGCCGGGACAGGGTTTTCCAATGAGCAGTTCTTC
>TRBJ2-1|TRBV20-1|.|few
CSAPPPRVEGNEQFF
TGCAGTGCCCCCCCCCCAAGGGTGGAGGGCAATGAGCAGTTCTTC
>TRBJ1-2|TRBV30|.|few
CAWYGGYGYTF
TGTGCCTGGTACGGGGGCTATGGCTACACCTTC
>TRBJ2-7|TRBV7-9|TRBD1|many
CASSSVDRGNYEQYF
TGTGCCAGCAGCTCCGTCGACAGGGGGAACTACGAGCAGTACTTC
>TRBJ2-7|TRBV15|.|.
CATSPSRSPYEQYF
TGTGCCACCAGCCCCTCCCGCTCCCCCTACGAGCAGTACTTC
>TRBJ1-6|TRBV20-1|TRBD1|.
CSARDPLQGINSPLHF
TGCAGTGCTAGAGATCCTCTACAGGGGATTAATTCACCCCTCCACTTT
>TRBJ1-6|TRBV20-1|.|.
CSARGGAANSPLHF
TGCAGTGCTAGAGGAGGCGCGGCTAATTCACCCCTCCACTTT
>TRBJ2-3|TRBV7-7|TRBD2|many
CASSLGTSGNTDTQYF
TGTGCCAGCAGCTTAGGGACTAGCGGGAACACAGATACGCAGTATTTT
>TRBJ2-3|TRBV12-3/TRBV12-4|.|.
CASSFSLQAPYF
TGTGCCAGCAGTTTTTCCCTCCAAGCCCCTTATTTT
>TRBJ1-1|TRBV15|.|few
CATSRDDRTEAFF
TGTGCCACCAGCAGAGATGATCGCACTGAAGCTTTCTTT
>TRBJ2-7|TRBV29-1|TRBD2|few
CSVPGLAGPSYEQYF
TGCAGCGTCCCCGGACTAGCGGGTCCTTCCTACGAGCAGTACTTC
>TRBJ1-2|TRBV12-3/TRBV12-4|.|.
CASTIGDWGYTF
TGTGCCAGCACTATCGGGGACTGGGGCTACACCTTC
>TRBJ2-7|TRBV6-5|.|.
CASSYSSGEGEQYF
TGTGCCAGCAGTTACTCTTCAGGGGAAGGCGAGCAGTACTTC
>TRBJ2-2|TRBV6-1|.|.
CASRPTPVNTGELFF
TGTGCCAGCAGGCCTACACCTGTCAACACCGGGGAGCTGTTTTTT
>TRBJ2-2|TRBV30|.|few
CAWSVRAAKPNTGELFF
TGTGCCTGGAGTGTAAGGGCCGCGAAACCCAACACCGGGGAGCTGTTTTTT
>TRBJ1-2|TRBV3-1|.|.
CASSRGHRENYGYTF
TGTGCCAGCAGCCGTGGTCACAGGGAGAACTATGGCTACACCTTC
>TRBJ2-5|TRBV19|.|.
CASSRGGGGETQYF
TGTGCCAGTAGTCGAGGGGGAGGAGGGGAGACCCAGTACTTC
>TRBJ2-7|TRBV12-3/TRBV12-4|.|many
CASSFAGAYEQYF
TGTGCCAGCAGTTTCGCAGGGGCCTACGAGCAGTACTTC
>TRBJ2-2|TRBV27|.|few
CASSLRKGHTGELFF
TGTGCCAGCAGTTTACGAAAGGGACACACCGGGGAGCTGTTTTTT
>TRBJ2-3|TRBV11-2|.|few
CASSRASRTDTQYF
TGTGCCAGCAGCCGGGCGAGCAGGACAGATACGCAGTATTTT
>TRBJ1-5|TRBV6-2/TRBV6-3|TRBD1|many
CASRITGGNQPQHF
TGTGCCAGCAGGATAACAGGGGGCAATCAGCCCCAGCATTTT
>TRBJ2-2|TRBV10-2|.|few
CASRAVRENTGELFF
TGCGCCAGCAGGGCTGTGCGGGAGAACACCGGGGAGCTGTTTTTT
>TRBJ1-2|TRBV5-1|.|many
CASSFGGDYGYTF
TGCGCCAGCAGCTTTGGGGGAGACTATGGCTACACCTTC
>TRBJ2-7|TRBV9|TRBD1|.
CASSRTGTGGYEQYF
TGTGCCAGCAGCCGAACCGGGACAGGGGGTTACGAGCAGTACTTC
>TRBJ2-3|TRBV7-2|TRBD2|.
CASSLAPGTIDTDTQYF
TGTGCCAGCAGCTTAGCGCCCGGGACTATAGACACAGATACGCAGTATTTT
>TRBJ2-3|TRBV20-1|.|many
CSGVSWDTQYF
TGCAGTGGGGTATCGTGGGATACGCAGTATTTT
>TRBJ2-7|TRBV5-1|TRBD1|few
CASSLGQGLYEQYF
TGCGCCAGCAGCTTGGGACAGGGTCTCTACGAGCAGTACTTC
>TRBJ1-4|TRBV28|.|few
CASGTPNEKLFF
TGTGCCAGTGGGACACCTAATGAAAAACTGTTTTTT
>TRBJ2-7|TRBV3-1|TRBD2|.
CASSPESGSKDEQYF
TGTGCCAGCAGCCCTGAGAGCGGGAGTAAGGACGAGCAGTACTTC
>TRBJ1-3|TRBV18|.|many
CASSPPPDGRSGNTIYF
TGTGCCAGCTCACCACCCCCGGACGGTCGCTCTGGAAACACCATATATTTT
>TRBJ2-2|TRBV7-6|TRBD2|.
CASSYRLAGGAGELFF
TGTGCCAGCAGCTACCGACTAGCGGGAGGGGCCGGGGAGCTGTTTTTT
>TRBJ2-3|TRBV2|TRBD2|many
CASNAGGPTDTQYF
TGTGCCAGCAATGCGGGAGGGCCGACAGATACGCAGTATTTT
>TRBJ2-7|TRBV11-1|.|few
CASSLMRGYEQYF
TGTGCCAGCAGCTTAATGAGGGGCTACGAGCAGTACTTC
>TRBJ2-2|TRBV7-2|.|.
CASSLNRVARGIGELFF
TGTGCCAGCAGCTTAAACAGGGTGGCGAGAGGAATCGGGGAGCTGTTTTTT
>TRBJ2-7|TRBV7-2|TRBD2|.
CASSLLSGGEAYEQYF
TGTGCCAGCAGCTTACTTAGCGGGGGGGAGGCCTACGAGCAGTACTTC
>TRBJ2-1|TRBV5-1|TRBD2|many
CASSPGSGRATHEQFF
TGCGCCAGCAGCCCAGGTAGCGGGAGGGCCACCCATGAGCAGTTCTTC
>TRBJ2-1|TRBV5-1|TRBD1|few
CASSFSDRGRANEQFF
TGCGCCAGCAGCTTTTCGGACAGGGGGCGAGCCAATGAGCAGTTCTTC
>TRBJ2-3|TRBV28|.|.
CASMIGAGDTQYF
TGTGCCAGCATGATCGGGGCCGGAGATACGCAGTATTTT
>TRBJ2-5|TRBV29-1|TRBD2|few
CSVGTSPPTQYF
TGCAGCGTGGGGACTAGCCCCCCTACCCAGTACTTC
>TRBJ2-5|TRBV7-8|.|.
CASSLWPGAAQYF
TGTGCCAGCAGCTTATGGCCGGGAGCAGCCCAGTACTTC
>TRBJ1-1|TRBV29-1|.|.
CSVDRYEAFF
TGCAGCGTGGACCGATATGAAGCTTTCTTT
>TRBJ2-7|TRBV6-1|.|few
CASSPPQGGGSYEQYF
TGTGCCAGCAGTCCACCACAGGGAGGAGGGTCCTACGAGCAGTACTTC
>TRBJ2-1|TRBV9|.|.
CASSVDAYNEQFF
TGTGCCAGCAGCGTCGACGCCTACAATGAGCAGTTCTTC
>TRBJ1-6|TRBV9|.|few
CASSAGGPSSSYNSPLHF
TGTGCCAGCAGCGCGGGGGGACCCTCGAGCTCCTATAATTCACCCCTCCACTTT
>TRBJ2-3|TRBV21-1|.|.
CASTPGLAGGDTQYF
TGTGCCAGCACCCCCGGACTAGCGGGAGGCGATACGCAGTATTTT
>TRBJ1-6|TRBV6-1|.|few
CASSPFRADNSPLHF
TGTGCCAGCAGCCCCTTTAGGGCTGATAATTCACCCCTCCACTTT
>TRBJ2-4|TRBV20-1|.|.
CSAGGAKNIQYF
TGCAGTGCTGGAGGCGCCAAAAACATTCAGTACTTC
>TRBJ1-2|TRBV19|.|few
CASSMDYGYTF
TGTGCCAGTAGTATGGATTATGGCTACACCTTC
>TRBJ2-1|TRBV24-1|TRBD2|.
CATSEAGDYNEQFF
TGTGCCACCAGTGAAGCGGGAGACTACAATGAGCAGTTCTTC
>TRBJ2-1|TRBV24-1|.|few
CATSDLRSGRGPRNEQFF
TGTGCCACCAGTGACCTTAGAAGTGGTAGGGGCCCAAGGAATGAGCAGTTCTTC